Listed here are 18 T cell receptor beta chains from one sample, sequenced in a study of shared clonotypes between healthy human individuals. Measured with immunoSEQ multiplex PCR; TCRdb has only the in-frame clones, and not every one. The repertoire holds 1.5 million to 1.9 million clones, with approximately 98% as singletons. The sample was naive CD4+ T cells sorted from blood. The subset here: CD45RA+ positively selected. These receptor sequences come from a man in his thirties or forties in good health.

CDR3 in DNA: TGCGCCAGCAGCCAAGGAACGGGTCCGCAGTTCTTC. This gives the protein CASSQGTGPQFF. J is TRBJ2-1 and V is TRBV5-1; D uncertain. Trimming left V 4 bases short and J 12 bases short, with 14 bases between. CDR1 and CDR2 (germline): SGHRS, YFSETQ. The CDR3 runs 12 residues. Combining the CDR3 with reference TRBV5-1 and TRBJ2-1 gives the whole variable domain KAGVTQTPRYLIKTRGQQVTLSCSPISGHRSVSWYQQTPGQGLQFLFEYFSETQRNKGNFPGRFSGRQFSNSRSEMNVSTLELGDSALYLCASSQGTGPQFFGPGTRLTVL.

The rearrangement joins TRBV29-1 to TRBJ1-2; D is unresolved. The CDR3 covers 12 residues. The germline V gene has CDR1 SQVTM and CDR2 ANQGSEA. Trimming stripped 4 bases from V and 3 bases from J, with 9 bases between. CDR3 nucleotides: TGCAGCGTTGCGGACGGTGACTATGGCTACACCTTC. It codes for CSVADGDYGYTF.

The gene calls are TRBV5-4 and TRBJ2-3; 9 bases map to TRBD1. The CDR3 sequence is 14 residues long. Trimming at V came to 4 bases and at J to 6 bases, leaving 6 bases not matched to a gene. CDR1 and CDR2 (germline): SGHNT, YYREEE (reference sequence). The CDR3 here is CASSEIQGADTQYF. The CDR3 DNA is TGTGCCAGCAGCGAAATACAGGGGGCTGATACGCAGTATTTT.

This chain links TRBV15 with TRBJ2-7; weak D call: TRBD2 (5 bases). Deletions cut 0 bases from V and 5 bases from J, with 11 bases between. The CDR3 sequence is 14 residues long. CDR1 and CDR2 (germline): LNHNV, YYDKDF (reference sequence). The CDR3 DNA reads TGTGCCACCAGCAGAGATATCGGGAACGACGAGCAGTACTTC. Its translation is CATSRDIGNDEQYF.

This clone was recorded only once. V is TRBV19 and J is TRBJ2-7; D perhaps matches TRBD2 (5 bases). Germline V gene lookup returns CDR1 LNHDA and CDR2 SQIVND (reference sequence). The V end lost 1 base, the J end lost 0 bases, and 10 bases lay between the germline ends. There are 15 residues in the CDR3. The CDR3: CASSIGAAASYEQYF. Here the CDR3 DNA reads TGTGCCAGTAGTATAGGGGCAGCGGCCTCCTACGAGCAGTACTTC.

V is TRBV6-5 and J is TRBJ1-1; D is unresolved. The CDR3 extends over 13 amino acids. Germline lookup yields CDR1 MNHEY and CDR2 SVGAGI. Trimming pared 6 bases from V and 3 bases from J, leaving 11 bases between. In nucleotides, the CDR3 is TGTGCCAGCAGGACCATAGAATACACTGAAGCTTTCTTT. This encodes CASRTIEYTEAFF.

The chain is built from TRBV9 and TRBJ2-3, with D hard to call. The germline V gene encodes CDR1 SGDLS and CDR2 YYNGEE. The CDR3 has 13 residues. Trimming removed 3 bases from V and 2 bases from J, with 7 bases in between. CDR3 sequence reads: CASSERITDTQYF. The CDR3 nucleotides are TGTGCCAGCAGCGAGAGAATCACAGATACGCAGTATTTT. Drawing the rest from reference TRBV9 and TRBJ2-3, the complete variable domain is DSGVTQTPKHLITATGQRVTLRCSPRSGDLSVYWYQQSLDQGLQFLIQYYNGEERAKGNILERFSAQQFPDLHSELNLSSLELGDSALYFCASSERITDTQYFGPGTRLTVL.

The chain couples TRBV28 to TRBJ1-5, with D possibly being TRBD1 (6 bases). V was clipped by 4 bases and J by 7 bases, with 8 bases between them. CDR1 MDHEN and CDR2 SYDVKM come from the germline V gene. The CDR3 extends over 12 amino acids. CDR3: CASSWGGQPQHF. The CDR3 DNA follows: TGTGCCAGCAGTTGGGGGGGCCAGCCCCAGCATTTT.

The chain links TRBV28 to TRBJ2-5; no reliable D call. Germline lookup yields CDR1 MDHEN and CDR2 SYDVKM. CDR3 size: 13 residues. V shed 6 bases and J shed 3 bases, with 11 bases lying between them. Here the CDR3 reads CASSRQGEETQYF. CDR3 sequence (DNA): TGTGCCAGCAGCCGACAAGGTGAAGAGACCCAGTACTTC.

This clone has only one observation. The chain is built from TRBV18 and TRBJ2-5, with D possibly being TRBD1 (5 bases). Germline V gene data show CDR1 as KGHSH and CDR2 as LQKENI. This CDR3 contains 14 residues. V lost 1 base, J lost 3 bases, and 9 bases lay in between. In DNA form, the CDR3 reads TGTGCCAGCTCACCACGGGCAGGGAAAGAGACCCAGTACTTC. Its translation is CASSPRAGKETQYF.

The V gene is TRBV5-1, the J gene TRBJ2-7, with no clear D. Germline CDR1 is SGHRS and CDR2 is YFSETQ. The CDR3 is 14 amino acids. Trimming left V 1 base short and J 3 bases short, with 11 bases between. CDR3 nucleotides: TGCGCCAGCAGCTTGTTCCCGGGCGACTACGAGCAGTACTTC. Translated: CASSLFPGDYEQYF.

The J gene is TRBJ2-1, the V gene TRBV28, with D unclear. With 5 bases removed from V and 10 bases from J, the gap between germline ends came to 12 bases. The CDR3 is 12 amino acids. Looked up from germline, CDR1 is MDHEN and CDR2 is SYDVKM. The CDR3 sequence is CASSPLAREQFF. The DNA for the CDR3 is TGTGCCAGCAGTCCCCTGGCCAGGGAGCAGTTCTTC. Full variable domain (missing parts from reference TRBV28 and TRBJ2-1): DVKVTQSSRYLVKRTGEKVFLECVQDMDHENMFWYRQDPGLGLRLIYFSYDVKMKEKGDIPEGYSVSREKKERFSLILESASTNQTSMYLCASSPLAREQFFGPGTRLTVL.

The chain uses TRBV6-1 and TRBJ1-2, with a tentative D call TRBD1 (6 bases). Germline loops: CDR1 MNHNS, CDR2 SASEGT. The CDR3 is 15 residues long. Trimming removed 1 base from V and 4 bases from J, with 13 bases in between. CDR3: CASSEGRGGSYGYTF. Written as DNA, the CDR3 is TGTGCCAGCAGTGAAGGGAGGGGGGGGAGCTATGGCTACACCTTC.

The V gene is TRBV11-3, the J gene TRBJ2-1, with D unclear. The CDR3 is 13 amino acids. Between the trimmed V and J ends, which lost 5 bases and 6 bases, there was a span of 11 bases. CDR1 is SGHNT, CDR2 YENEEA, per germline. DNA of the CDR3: TGTGCCAGCAGCGCATCGTCTTTCAATGAGCAGTTCTTC. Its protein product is CASSASSFNEQFF.

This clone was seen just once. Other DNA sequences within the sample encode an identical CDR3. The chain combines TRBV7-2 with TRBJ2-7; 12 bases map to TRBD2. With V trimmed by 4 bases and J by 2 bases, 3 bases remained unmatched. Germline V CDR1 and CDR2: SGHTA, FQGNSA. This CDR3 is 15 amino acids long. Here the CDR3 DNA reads TGTGCCAGCAGCTCACGGACTAGCGGGACCTACGAGCAGTACTTC. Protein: CASSSRTSGTYEQYF.

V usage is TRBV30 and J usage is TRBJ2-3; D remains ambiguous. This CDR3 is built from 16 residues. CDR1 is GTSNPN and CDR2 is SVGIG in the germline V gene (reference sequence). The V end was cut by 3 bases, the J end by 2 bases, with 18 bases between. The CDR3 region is CAWRPLALRTTDTQYF. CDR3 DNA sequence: TGTGCCTGGAGACCCCTCGCCCTCCGAACCACAGATACGCAGTATTTT.

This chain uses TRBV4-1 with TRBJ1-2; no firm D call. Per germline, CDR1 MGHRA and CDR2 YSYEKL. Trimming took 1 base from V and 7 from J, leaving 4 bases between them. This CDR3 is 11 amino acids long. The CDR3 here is CASSQASGYTF. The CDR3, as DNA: TGCGCCAGCAGCCAAGCCAGTGGCTACACCTTC.

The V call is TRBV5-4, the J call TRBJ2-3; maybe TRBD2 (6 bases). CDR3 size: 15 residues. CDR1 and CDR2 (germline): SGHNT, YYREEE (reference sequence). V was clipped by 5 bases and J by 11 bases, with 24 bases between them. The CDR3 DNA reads TGTGCCAGCAGGACCCCCGGGACTCCAACGATGAAGCAGTATTTT. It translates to CASRTPGTPTMKQYF.